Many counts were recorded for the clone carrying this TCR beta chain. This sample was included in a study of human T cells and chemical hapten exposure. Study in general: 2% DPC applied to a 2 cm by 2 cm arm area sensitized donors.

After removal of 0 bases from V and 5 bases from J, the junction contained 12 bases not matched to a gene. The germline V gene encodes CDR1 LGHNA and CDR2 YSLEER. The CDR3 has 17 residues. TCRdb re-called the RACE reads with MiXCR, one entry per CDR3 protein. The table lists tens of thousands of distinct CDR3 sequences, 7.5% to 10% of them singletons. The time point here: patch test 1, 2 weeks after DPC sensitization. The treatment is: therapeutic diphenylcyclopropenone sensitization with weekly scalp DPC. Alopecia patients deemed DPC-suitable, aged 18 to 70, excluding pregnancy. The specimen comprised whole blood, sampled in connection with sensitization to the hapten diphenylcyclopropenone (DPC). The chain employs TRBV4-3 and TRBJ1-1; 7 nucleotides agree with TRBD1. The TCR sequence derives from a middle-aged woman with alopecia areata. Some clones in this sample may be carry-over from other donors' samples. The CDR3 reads CASSQDLTRTGRTEAFF. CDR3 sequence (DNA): TGCGCCAGCAGCCAAGATCTTACCCGGACAGGACGGACTGAAGCTTTCTTT.